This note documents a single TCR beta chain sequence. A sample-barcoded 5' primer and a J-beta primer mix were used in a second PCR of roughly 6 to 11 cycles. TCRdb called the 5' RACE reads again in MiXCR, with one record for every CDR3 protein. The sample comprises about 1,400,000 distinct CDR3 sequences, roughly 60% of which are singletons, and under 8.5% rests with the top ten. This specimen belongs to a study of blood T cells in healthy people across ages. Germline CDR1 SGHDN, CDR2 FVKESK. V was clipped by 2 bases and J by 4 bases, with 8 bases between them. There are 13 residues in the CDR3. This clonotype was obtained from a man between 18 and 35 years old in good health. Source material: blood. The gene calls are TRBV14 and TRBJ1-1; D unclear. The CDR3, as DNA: TGTGCCAGCAGCCAAATGTCGGCCACTGAAGCTTTCTTT. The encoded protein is CASSQMSATEAFF. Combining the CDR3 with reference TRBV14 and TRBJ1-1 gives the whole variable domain EAGVTQFPSHSVIEKGQTVTLRCDPISGHDNLYWYRRVMGKEIKFLLHFVKESKQDESGMPNNRFLAERTGGTYSTLKVQPAELEDSGVYFCASSQMSATEAFFGQGTRLTVV.